This is a list of T cell receptor beta chains from one sample in a study of response to subunit inactivated influenza vaccine. TCRdb re-derived calls from the RT-PCR reads in MiXCR, one entry per CDR3 protein. The top ten clones hold around 13% of a sample with about 520,000 distinct CDR3 sequences, around 7.7% of them seen once. The specimen was PBMCs from blood, collected about 24 months after vaccination. Receptors originate from a man between 50 and 70 years old who received an inactivated influenza vaccine. CDR3s include the opening cysteine and the closing phenylalanine or tryptophan. D genes are given only for firm matches. Clone size is shown for a subset of rows, as once, few, many or a class of expanded clone.

v_call: TRBV9; clone_size: few; j_call: TRBJ2-5; d_call: .; cdr3_aa: CASSARGPFQETQYF; cdr3_nt: TGTGCCAGCAGCGCAAGAGGACCCTTCCAAGAGACCCAGTACTTC
v_call: TRBV20-1; clone_size: .; j_call: TRBJ1-3; d_call: .; cdr3_aa: CSARDLRSSGNTIYF; cdr3_nt: TGCAGTGCTAGAGATCTTAGGAGCTCTGGAAACACCATATATTTT
v_call: TRBV6-1; clone_size: .; j_call: TRBJ1-1; d_call: .; cdr3_aa: CASRSRFPNTEAFF; cdr3_nt: TGTGCCAGCAGGTCGCGGTTCCCGAACACTGAAGCTTTCTTT
v_call: TRBV7-7; clone_size: few; j_call: TRBJ2-3; d_call: .; cdr3_aa: CASSLGPQRVSTDTQYF; cdr3_nt: TGTGCTAGCAGCTTAGGACCCCAGCGGGTGAGCACAGATACGCAGTATTTT
v_call: TRBV20-1; clone_size: few; j_call: TRBJ2-1; d_call: .; cdr3_aa: CSASGRGISYNEQFF; cdr3_nt: TGCAGTGCGTCCGGCCGGGGGATCTCCTACAATGAGCAGTTCTTC
v_call: TRBV12-3/TRBV12-4; clone_size: many; j_call: TRBJ2-7; d_call: .; cdr3_aa: CASSRAGPSYEQYF; cdr3_nt: TGTGCCAGCTCCCGAGCGGGTCCCTCCTACGAGCAGTACTTC
v_call: TRBV5-1; clone_size: few; j_call: TRBJ2-3; d_call: TRBD2; cdr3_aa: CASSPRSGTSGGPPYTDTQYF; cdr3_nt: TGCGCCAGCAGCCCGCGATCCGGGACTAGCGGGGGCCCACCCTACACAGATACGCAGTATTTT
v_call: TRBV24-1; clone_size: many; j_call: TRBJ2-1; d_call: TRBD2; cdr3_aa: CATSDSGLAGDREQFF; cdr3_nt: TGTGCCACCAGTGATTCGGGACTAGCGGGAGATCGTGAGCAGTTCTTC
v_call: TRBV27; clone_size: few; j_call: TRBJ2-6; d_call: TRBD2; cdr3_aa: CASSWTSAGANVLTF; cdr3_nt: TGTGCCAGCAGTTGGACTAGTGCTGGGGCCAACGTCCTGACTTTC
v_call: TRBV5-1; clone_size: many; j_call: TRBJ1-1; d_call: .; cdr3_aa: CASSLASGSTEAFF; cdr3_nt: TGCGCCAGCAGCTTGGCGTCGGGGAGCACTGAAGCTTTCTTT
v_call: TRBV20-1; clone_size: .; j_call: TRBJ2-5; d_call: .; cdr3_aa: CSALRLATQETQYF; cdr3_nt: TGCAGTGCTCTCCGTCTAGCGACCCAAGAGACCCAGTACTTC
v_call: TRBV12-3/TRBV12-4; clone_size: many; j_call: TRBJ1-2; d_call: .; cdr3_aa: CASSPGIGDYGYTF; cdr3_nt: TGTGCCAGCAGTCCAGGAATTGGTGACTATGGCTACACCTTC
v_call: TRBV7-6; clone_size: .; j_call: TRBJ2-1; d_call: TRBD2; cdr3_aa: CASSLSFLAGLNEQFF; cdr3_nt: TGTGCCAGCAGCTTATCGTTCCTAGCGGGATTGAATGAGCAGTTCTTC
v_call: TRBV25-1; clone_size: few; j_call: TRBJ2-1; d_call: .; cdr3_aa: CASSVSAYNEQFF; cdr3_nt: TGTGCCAGCAGTGTTTCCGCTTACAATGAGCAGTTCTTC
v_call: TRBV5-5; clone_size: few; j_call: TRBJ1-5; d_call: .; cdr3_aa: CASSLVPPGVSSNQPQHF; cdr3_nt: TGTGCCAGCAGCTTGGTCCCACCAGGGGTTTCTAGCAATCAGCCCCAGCATTTT
v_call: TRBV15; clone_size: .; j_call: TRBJ2-7; d_call: TRBD2; cdr3_aa: CATSRAPGGAREQYF; cdr3_nt: TGTGCCACCAGCAGAGCTCCCGGGGGGGCCCGGGAGCAGTACTTC
v_call: TRBV6-2/TRBV6-3; clone_size: .; j_call: TRBJ1-5; d_call: .; cdr3_aa: CASSYANPTESNQPQHF; cdr3_nt: TGTGCCAGCAGTTACGCCAACCCCACGGAAAGCAATCAGCCCCAGCATTTT
v_call: TRBV5-1; clone_size: many; j_call: TRBJ2-1; d_call: .; cdr3_aa: CASSLQGHEQFF; cdr3_nt: TGCGCCAGCAGCTTGCAGGGCCATGAGCAGTTCTTC
v_call: TRBV20-1; clone_size: .; j_call: TRBJ2-7; d_call: .; cdr3_aa: CSAHGSGYEQYF; cdr3_nt: TGCAGTGCTCATGGGTCCGGCTACGAGCAGTACTTC
v_call: TRBV7-2; clone_size: many; j_call: TRBJ2-7; d_call: .; cdr3_aa: CASSLDWTSSYEQYF; cdr3_nt: TGTGCCAGCAGCTTAGACTGGACAAGCTCCTACGAGCAGTACTTC
v_call: TRBV18; clone_size: .; j_call: TRBJ2-7; d_call: TRBD2; cdr3_aa: CASSPTGLAGSYEQYF; cdr3_nt: TGTGCCAGCTCACCAACCGGACTAGCGGGAAGCTACGAGCAGTACTTC
v_call: TRBV11-2; clone_size: many; j_call: TRBJ2-3; d_call: .; cdr3_aa: CASSLVGRRDTQYF; cdr3_nt: TGTGCCAGCAGCTTAGTGGGCCGAAGGGATACGCAGTATTTT
v_call: TRBV12-3/TRBV12-4; clone_size: few; j_call: TRBJ1-6; d_call: .; cdr3_aa: CASSWTAVSSPLHF; cdr3_nt: TGTGCCAGCAGCTGGACAGCGGTGTCTTCACCCCTCCACTTT
v_call: TRBV6-1; clone_size: few; j_call: TRBJ2-6; d_call: TRBD1; cdr3_aa: CASRPDRAISGANVLTF; cdr3_nt: TGTGCCAGCAGACCAGACAGGGCGATCTCTGGGGCCAACGTCCTGACTTTC
v_call: TRBV20-1; clone_size: few; j_call: TRBJ2-5; d_call: TRBD1; cdr3_aa: CSARDLGQLPTQYF; cdr3_nt: TGCAGTGCTAGAGACCTGGGACAGCTCCCGACCCAGTACTTC
v_call: TRBV12-3/TRBV12-4; clone_size: few; j_call: TRBJ2-2; d_call: TRBD2; cdr3_aa: CASSVGTITGELFF; cdr3_nt: TGTGCCAGCAGCGTAGGGACTATCACCGGGGAGCTGTTTTTT
v_call: TRBV12-3/TRBV12-4; clone_size: many; j_call: TRBJ1-6; d_call: .; cdr3_aa: CASSLGAGGAGNSPLHF; cdr3_nt: TGTGCCAGCAGTTTAGGTGCGGGGGGCGCGGGTAATTCACCCCTCCACTTT
v_call: TRBV20-1; clone_size: few; j_call: TRBJ2-7; d_call: .; cdr3_aa: CSAKDYSLYEQYF; cdr3_nt: TGCAGTGCTAAGGACTACTCCCTCTACGAGCAGTACTTC
v_call: TRBV7-2; clone_size: .; j_call: TRBJ1-5; d_call: .; cdr3_aa: CASSGGWSNQPQHF; cdr3_nt: TGTGCCAGCAGCGGAGGGTGGAGCAATCAGCCCCAGCATTTT
v_call: TRBV7-2; clone_size: .; j_call: TRBJ1-4; d_call: .; cdr3_aa: CASSETGVNEKLFF; cdr3_nt: TGTGCCAGCAGCGAGACAGGAGTAAATGAAAAACTGTTTTTT
v_call: TRBV7-6; clone_size: .; j_call: TRBJ1-4; d_call: .; cdr3_aa: CASSLSTFEKLFF; cdr3_nt: TGTGCCAGCAGCTTGAGTACATTTGAAAAACTGTTTTTT
v_call: TRBV7-6; clone_size: many; j_call: TRBJ2-2; d_call: TRBD2; cdr3_aa: CASSLVLAGASELFF; cdr3_nt: TGTGCCAGCAGCTTAGTTCTAGCGGGAGCTTCGGAGCTGTTTTTT
v_call: TRBV5-1; clone_size: many; j_call: TRBJ2-1; d_call: .; cdr3_aa: CASSLIWVRDEQFF; cdr3_nt: TGCGCCAGCAGCTTGATCTGGGTAAGAGATGAGCAGTTCTTC
v_call: TRBV24-1; clone_size: .; j_call: TRBJ2-3; d_call: TRBD2; cdr3_aa: CATSDPGLAGDTQYF; cdr3_nt: TGTGCCACCAGTGATCCCGGGTTAGCGGGAGATACGCAGTATTTT
v_call: TRBV20-1; clone_size: many; j_call: TRBJ2-3; d_call: TRBD2; cdr3_aa: CSARGSGGTDTQYF; cdr3_nt: TGCAGTGCTAGAGGTAGCGGGGGCACAGATACGCAGTATTTT
v_call: TRBV20-1; clone_size: many; j_call: TRBJ2-2; d_call: .; cdr3_aa: CSANGQSTGELFF; cdr3_nt: TGCAGTGCAAATGGACAGTCCACCGGGGAGCTGTTTTTT
v_call: TRBV2; clone_size: .; j_call: TRBJ2-1; d_call: TRBD2; cdr3_aa: CASRLLTSGRDYNEQFF; cdr3_nt: TGTGCCAGCAGGCTCCTGACTAGCGGGAGGGATTACAATGAGCAGTTCTTC
v_call: TRBV6-2/TRBV6-3; clone_size: many; j_call: TRBJ2-3; d_call: .; cdr3_aa: CASSYWGGSTDTQYF; cdr3_nt: TGTGCCAGCAGTTACTGGGGTGGAAGCACAGATACGCAGTATTTT
v_call: TRBV6-5; clone_size: few; j_call: TRBJ2-7; d_call: .; cdr3_aa: CASSYSSGTVSPMNEQYF; cdr3_nt: TGTGCCAGCAGTTACTCGAGCGGGACAGTCTCCCCGATGAACGAGCAGTACTTC
v_call: TRBV6-2/TRBV6-3; clone_size: .; j_call: TRBJ2-2; d_call: .; cdr3_aa: CASSDSARTNTGELFF; cdr3_nt: TGTGCCAGCAGTGACTCCGCCAGAACGAACACCGGGGAGCTGTTTTTT
v_call: TRBV7-2; clone_size: many; j_call: TRBJ2-1; d_call: TRBD2; cdr3_aa: CASSLLGLASDEQFF; cdr3_nt: TGTGCCAGCAGCTTATTGGGACTAGCAAGCGATGAGCAGTTCTTC
v_call: TRBV20-1; clone_size: many; j_call: TRBJ2-7; d_call: .; cdr3_aa: CSARLYEQYF; cdr3_nt: TGCAGTGCTAGGCTCTACGAGCAGTACTTC
v_call: TRBV7-2; clone_size: .; j_call: TRBJ1-1; d_call: TRBD1; cdr3_aa: CASSWTGNAEAFF; cdr3_nt: TGTGCCAGCAGCTGGACAGGGAACGCTGAAGCTTTCTTT
v_call: TRBV5-1; clone_size: many; j_call: TRBJ2-3; d_call: TRBD1; cdr3_aa: CASSSRPGTGVTDTQYF; cdr3_nt: TGCGCCAGCAGCTCCCGGCCTGGGACAGGGGTGACAGATACGCAGTATTTT
v_call: TRBV7-2; clone_size: many; j_call: TRBJ1-1; d_call: TRBD1; cdr3_aa: CASSPQGWAEAFF; cdr3_nt: TGTGCCAGCAGCCCACAGGGGTGGGCTGAAGCTTTCTTT
v_call: TRBV10-3; clone_size: many; j_call: TRBJ2-3; d_call: TRBD1; cdr3_aa: CAISEGTAGTDTQYF; cdr3_nt: TGTGCCATCAGTGAGGGGACAGCAGGCACAGATACGCAGTATTTT
v_call: TRBV5-1; clone_size: .; j_call: TRBJ2-5; d_call: TRBD2; cdr3_aa: CASSFWREGETQYF; cdr3_nt: TGCGCCAGCAGCTTCTGGCGGGAGGGAGAGACCCAGTACTTC
v_call: TRBV14; clone_size: .; j_call: TRBJ2-7; d_call: TRBD2; cdr3_aa: CASSQNRLAVYEQYF; cdr3_nt: TGTGCCAGCAGCCAGAACCGACTAGCGGTGTACGAGCAGTACTTC
v_call: TRBV12-3/TRBV12-4; clone_size: .; j_call: TRBJ2-2; d_call: .; cdr3_aa: CASTLWGEDGELFF; cdr3_nt: TGTGCCAGCACCCTATGGGGCGAGGACGGGGAGCTGTTTTTT
v_call: TRBV5-1; clone_size: few; j_call: TRBJ1-1; d_call: TRBD1; cdr3_aa: CASSLMGTGQTEAFF; cdr3_nt: TGCGCCAGCAGTTTAATGGGGACAGGCCAAACTGAAGCTTTCTTT
v_call: TRBV7-2; clone_size: few; j_call: TRBJ2-5; d_call: .; cdr3_aa: CASSFGKGETQYF; cdr3_nt: TGTGCCAGCAGCTTCGGGAAGGGAGAGACCCAGTACTTC
v_call: TRBV9; clone_size: few; j_call: TRBJ2-1; d_call: TRBD2; cdr3_aa: CASSVGGRRYDEQFF; cdr3_nt: TGTGCCAGCAGCGTAGGCGGGAGGCGTTACGATGAGCAGTTCTTC
v_call: TRBV18; clone_size: few; j_call: TRBJ2-7; d_call: .; cdr3_aa: CASSPDLREQYF; cdr3_nt: TGTGCCAGCTCACCGGACCTGCGGGAGCAGTACTTC